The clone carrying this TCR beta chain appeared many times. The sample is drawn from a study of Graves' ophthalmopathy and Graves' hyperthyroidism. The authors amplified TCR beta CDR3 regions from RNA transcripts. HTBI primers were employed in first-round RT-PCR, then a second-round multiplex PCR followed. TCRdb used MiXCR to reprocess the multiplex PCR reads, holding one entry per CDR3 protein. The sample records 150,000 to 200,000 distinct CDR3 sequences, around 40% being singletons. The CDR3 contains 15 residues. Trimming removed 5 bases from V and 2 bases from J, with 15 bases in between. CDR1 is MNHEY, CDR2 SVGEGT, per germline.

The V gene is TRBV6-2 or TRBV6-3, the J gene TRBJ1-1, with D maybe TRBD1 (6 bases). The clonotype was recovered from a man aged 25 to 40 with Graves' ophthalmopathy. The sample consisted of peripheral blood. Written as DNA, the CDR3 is TGTGCCAGCAGTCAGCCGGGACACCCAAACACTGAAGCTTTCTTT. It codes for CASSQPGHPNTEAFF.